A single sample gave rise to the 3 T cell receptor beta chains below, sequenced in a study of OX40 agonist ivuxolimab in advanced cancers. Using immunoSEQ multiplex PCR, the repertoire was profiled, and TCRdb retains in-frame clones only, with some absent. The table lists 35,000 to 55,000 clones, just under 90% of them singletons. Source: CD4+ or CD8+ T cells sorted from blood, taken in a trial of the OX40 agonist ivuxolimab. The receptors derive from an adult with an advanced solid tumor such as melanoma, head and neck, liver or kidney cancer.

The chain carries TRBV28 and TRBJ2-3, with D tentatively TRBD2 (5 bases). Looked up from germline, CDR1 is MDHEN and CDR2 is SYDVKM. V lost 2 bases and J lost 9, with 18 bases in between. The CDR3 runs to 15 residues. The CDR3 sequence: CASSLSGGTRETQYF. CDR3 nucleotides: TGTGCCAGCAGTTTAAGCGGCGGTACCAGAGAGACGCAGTATTTT. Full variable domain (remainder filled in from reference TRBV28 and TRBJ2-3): DVKVTQSSRYLVKRTGEKVFLECVQDMDHENMFWYRQDPGLGLRLIYFSYDVKMKEKGDIPEGYSVSREKKERFSLILESASTNQTSMYLCASSLSGGTRETQYFGPGTRLTVL.

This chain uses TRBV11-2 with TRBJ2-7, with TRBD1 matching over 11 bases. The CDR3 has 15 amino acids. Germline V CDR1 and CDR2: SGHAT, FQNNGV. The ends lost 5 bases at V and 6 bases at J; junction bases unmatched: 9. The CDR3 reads CASSASGQGGPEQYF. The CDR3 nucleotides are TGTGCCAGCAGCGCGTCGGGACAGGGGGGCCCCGAGCAGTACTTC.

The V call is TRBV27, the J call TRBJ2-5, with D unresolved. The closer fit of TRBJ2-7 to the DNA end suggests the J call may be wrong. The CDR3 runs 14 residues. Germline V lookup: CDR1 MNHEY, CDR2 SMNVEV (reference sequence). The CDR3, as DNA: TGTGCCAGCAATCATTCTTTTATTGCCTACGAGCAGTACTTC. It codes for CASNHSFIAYEQYF.